These T cell receptor beta chains were read from a single sample in a study of cytomegalovirus exposure and HLA in healthy donors. The assay was immunoSEQ multiplex PCR, and TCRdb's table has in-frame clones only and misses some. The table includes 150,000 to 200,000 clones, over 65% detected once. The sequenced material came from PBMCs. Receptor source: a man between 18 and 29 years old in good health and CMV-seronegative. The CDR3 runs from the conserved cysteine through the conserved F or W. Each record gives: clone size, J gene, V gene, D gene, CDR3 protein, CDR3 DNA. A D gene is named only where the DNA matches it firmly. Clone size, where shown, is once, few, many, or a class for clones that have expanded.

size: few; J: TRBJ2-1; V: TRBV20-1; D: NA; CDR3: CSAGVTNEQFF; DNA: TGCAGTGCAGGGGTCACCAATGAGCAGTTCTTC
size: NA; J: TRBJ1-1; V: TRBV5-1; D: NA; CDR3: CASSLGGLNTEAFF; DNA: TGCGCCAGCAGCTTGGGCGGGTTGAACACTGAAGCTTTCTTT
size: NA; J: TRBJ2-5; V: TRBV2; D: TRBD2; CDR3: CASSEASGIRETQYF; DNA: TGTGCCAGCAGTGAAGCTAGCGGGATCCGCGAGACCCAGTACTTC
size: NA; J: TRBJ2-1; V: TRBV18; D: TRBD2; CDR3: CASSRTSGINEQFF; DNA: TGTGCCAGCTCACGGACTAGCGGGATTAATGAGCAGTTCTTC
size: NA; J: TRBJ1-4; V: TRBV6-1; D: NA; CDR3: CAGKGGTEKLFF; DNA: TGTGCCGGGAAGGGGGGGACCGAAAAACTGTTTTTT
size: NA; J: TRBJ2-2; V: TRBV4-3; D: TRBD1; CDR3: CASSQDRRDRVFTGELFF; DNA: TGCGCCAGCAGCCAAGATCGCCGGGACAGGGTATTCACCGGGGAGCTGTTTTTT
size: NA; J: TRBJ2-4; V: TRBV18; D: NA; CDR3: CASSPPFGGGEAKNIQYF; DNA: TGTGCCAGCTCACCCCCCTTTGGGGGGGGCGAGGCCAAAAACATTCAGTACTTC
size: NA; J: TRBJ1-2; V: TRBV5-4; D: TRBD1; CDR3: CASSAWTGANYGYTF; DNA: TGTGCCAGCAGCGCGTGGACAGGAGCTAACTATGGCTACACCTTC
size: NA; J: TRBJ1-6; V: TRBV6-5; D: NA; CDR3: CASRIRRNSPLHF; DNA: TGTGCCAGCAGGATTAGGAGAAATTCACCCCTCCACTTT
size: once; J: TRBJ2-1; V: TRBV15; D: TRBD2; CDR3: CATSMERGASYNEQFF; DNA: TGTGCCACCAGCATGGAGCGGGGGGCTTCCTACAATGAGCAGTTCTTC
size: NA; J: TRBJ2-3; V: TRBV7-3; D: TRBD2; CDR3: CASSRRGSGSLMDTQYF; DNA: TGTGCCAGCAGCCGACGAGGGAGCGGGAGCTTAATGGATACGCAGTATTTT
size: NA; J: TRBJ2-4; V: TRBV5-6; D: TRBD1; CDR3: CASSSLGTGMAKNIQYF; DNA: TGTGCCAGCAGCTCCCTTGGGACAGGGATGGCCAAAAACATTCAGTACTTC
size: few; J: TRBJ1-5; V: TRBV5-3; D: NA; CDR3: CARSYAGSEPQHF; DNA: TGTGCCAGAAGTTACGCAGGGTCTGAGCCCCAGCATTTT
size: NA; J: TRBJ2-7; V: TRBV5-4; D: NA; CDR3: CASSPWGSLARGEQYF; DNA: TGTGCCAGCAGCCCTTGGGGCAGTTTAGCTCGAGGCGAGCAGTACTTC
size: NA; J: TRBJ1-2; V: TRBV4-3; D: NA; CDR3: CASSQEVGVYGYTF; DNA: TGCGCCAGCAGCCAAGAAGTGGGAGTTTATGGCTACACCTTC
size: NA; J: TRBJ2-7; V: TRBV13; D: NA; CDR3: CASSLVRTAYEQYF; DNA: TGTGCCAGCAGCTTAGTCCGGACAGCCTACGAGCAGTACTTC
size: NA; J: TRBJ1-3; V: TRBV14; D: NA; CDR3: CASSRQGLSGNTIYF; DNA: TGTGCCAGCAGCCGGCAGGGGCTATCTGGAAACACCATATATTTT
size: NA; J: TRBJ2-7; V: TRBV9; D: NA; CDR3: CASSVGPPAIGYEQYF; DNA: TGTGCCAGCAGCGTAGGTCCCCCAGCGATTGGATACGAGCAGTACTTC
size: NA; J: TRBJ1-2; V: TRBV10-3; D: NA; CDR3: CAISEGFRGYGYTF; DNA: TGTGCCATCAGTGAGGGGTTTCGCGGCTATGGCTACACCTTC
size: few; J: TRBJ2-6; V: TRBV18; D: TRBD1; CDR3: CASSQDRELSGANVLTF; DNA: TGTGCCAGCTCACAGGACAGGGAGCTCTCCGGGGCCAACGTCCTGACTTTC
size: NA; J: TRBJ1-2; V: TRBV7-8; D: TRBD1; CDR3: CASSFMPGQRNYGYTF; DNA: TGTGCCAGCAGCTTTATGCCGGGACAGCGTAACTATGGCTACACCTTC
size: NA; J: TRBJ2-7; V: TRBV4-1; D: TRBD1; CDR3: CASSQGTGRLYF; DNA: TGCGCCAGCAGCCAAGGGACAGGGAGACTGTACTTC
size: NA; J: TRBJ2-3; V: TRBV9; D: TRBD2; CDR3: CASSVGLAGAVGDTQYF; DNA: TGTGCCAGCAGCGTAGGTCTAGCGGGAGCCGTAGGAGATACGCAGTATTTT
size: NA; J: TRBJ2-3; V: TRBV7-9; D: NA; CDR3: CASSLSDSIPTDTQYF; DNA: TGTGCCAGCAGCCTTTCGGACAGCATTCCCACAGATACGCAGTATTTT
size: NA; J: TRBJ1-2; V: TRBV30; D: NA; CDR3: CAWSVRRDDYGYTF; DNA: TGTGCCTGGAGTGTACGCAGGGATGATTATGGCTACACCTTC
size: NA; J: TRBJ2-3; V: TRBV9; D: TRBD2; CDR3: CASSADLAGSTDTQYF; DNA: TGTGCCAGCAGCGCGGATCTAGCGGGTAGCACAGATACGCAGTATTTT
size: NA; J: TRBJ1-1; V: TRBV11-2; D: TRBD1; CDR3: CASRRQGATNTEAFF; DNA: TGTGCCAGCAGGAGACAGGGGGCTACGAACACTGAAGCTTTCTTT
size: once; J: TRBJ2-7; V: TRBV27; D: NA; CDR3: CASSSSGIALYEQYF; DNA: TGTGCCAGCAGTTCCTCAGGGATAGCACTCTACGAGCAGTACTTC
size: NA; J: TRBJ1-2; V: TRBV5-6; D: NA; CDR3: CASSLGGGGGYTF; DNA: TGTGCCAGCAGCTTGGGCGGGGGCGGTGGCTACACCTTC
size: NA; J: TRBJ2-2; V: TRBV18; D: TRBD1; CDR3: CASSPPGQGVSGELFF; DNA: TGTGCCAGCTCACCCCCCGGACAGGGCGTTTCCGGGGAGCTGTTTTTT
size: NA; J: TRBJ2-2; V: TRBV4-1; D: TRBD2; CDR3: CASSQGSAGEFTGELFF; DNA: TGCGCCAGCAGCCAAGGATCAGCGGGAGAATTCACCGGGGAGCTGTTTTTT
size: NA; J: TRBJ1-3; V: TRBV5-1; D: TRBD1; CDR3: CASRRTGANSGNTIYF; DNA: TGCGCCAGCAGGAGGACAGGGGCGAACTCTGGAAACACCATATATTTT
size: NA; J: TRBJ1-6; V: TRBV4-3; D: NA; CDR3: CASSQDMRNSPLHF; DNA: TGCGCCAGCAGCCAAGATATGAGGAATTCACCCCTCCACTTT
size: few; J: TRBJ1-1; V: TRBV18; D: TRBD1; CDR3: CASSRDRDTEAFF; DNA: TGTGCCAGCTCCCGGGACAGGGACACTGAAGCTTTCTTT
size: NA; J: TRBJ2-3; V: TRBV9; D: TRBD2; CDR3: CASSVEPGGYSDTQYF; DNA: TGTGCCAGCAGCGTAGAGCCGGGGGGGTACTCAGATACGCAGTATTTT
size: NA; J: TRBJ2-7; V: TRBV6-5; D: NA; CDR3: CASSLAAPYEQYF; DNA: TGTGCCAGCAGTTTAGCGGCCCCCTACGAGCAGTACTTC
size: NA; J: TRBJ2-1; V: TRBV15; D: TRBD1; CDR3: CATSIPGQGADEQFF; DNA: TGTGCCACCAGCATTCCGGGACAGGGGGCGGATGAGCAGTTCTTC
size: NA; J: TRBJ1-1; V: TRBV5-5; D: TRBD1; CDR3: CASSPSGTGTNTEAFF; DNA: TGTGCCAGCAGCCCCTCCGGGACAGGAACGAACACTGAAGCTTTCTTT
size: NA; J: TRBJ2-3; V: TRBV4-3; D: TRBD2; CDR3: CASSQDGLAGEADTQYF; DNA: TGCGCCAGCAGCCAAGATGGGCTAGCGGGAGAGGCAGATACGCAGTATTTT
size: few; J: TRBJ1-1; V: TRBV6-5; D: NA; CDR3: CASSDGQNTEAFF; DNA: TGTGCCAGCAGTGATGGACAGAACACTGAAGCTTTCTTT
size: NA; J: TRBJ2-3; V: TRBV7-6; D: TRBD2; CDR3: CASSLGSSGGLDTQYF; DNA: TGTGCCAGCAGCTTAGGTTCTAGCGGGGGATTAGATACGCAGTATTTT
size: NA; J: TRBJ2-7; V: TRBV4-2; D: TRBD2; CDR3: CASSQDTSGTVNEQYF; DNA: TGTGCCAGCAGCCAAGACACTAGCGGGACGGTCAACGAGCAGTACTTC